The entry below describes one TCR beta chain. The sample originates from a study of shared clonotypes between healthy human individuals. Naive CD8 cells lacked CD45RO and underwent positive selection for CCR7, leaving out terminally differentiated effector memory CD45RA+ cells. Donors had no recently reported acute infections or vaccinations and were HIV-negative. The study ran the assay at deep level. Assay used: immunoSEQ multiplex PCR; TCRdb lists only in-frame clones, some missing. The profile shows under 850,000 clones, nearly 95% of them singletons. Sequenced material: naive CD8+ T cells sorted from blood. This TCR was recovered from a man aged 25 to 45 in good health.

The CDR3 DNA is TGTGCCAGCAGCTTAAGGGACTCACCGAACACTGAAGCTTTCTTT. It encodes CASSLRDSPNTEAFF. V is TRBV7-2 and J is TRBJ1-1, with TRBD1 as a possible D gene (5 bases). Looked up from germline, CDR1 is SGHTA and CDR2 is FQGNSA. Trimming left V 2 bases short and J 1 base short, with 11 bases between. This CDR3 has 15 residues. Using reference TRBV7-2 and TRBJ1-1 for the parts outside the CDR3, the full variable domain is GAGVSQSPSNKVTEKGKDVELRCDPISGHTALYWYRQSLGQGLEFLIYFQGNSAPDKSGLPSDRFSAERTGGSVSTLTIQRTQQEDSAVYLCASSLRDSPNTEAFFGQGTRLTVV.